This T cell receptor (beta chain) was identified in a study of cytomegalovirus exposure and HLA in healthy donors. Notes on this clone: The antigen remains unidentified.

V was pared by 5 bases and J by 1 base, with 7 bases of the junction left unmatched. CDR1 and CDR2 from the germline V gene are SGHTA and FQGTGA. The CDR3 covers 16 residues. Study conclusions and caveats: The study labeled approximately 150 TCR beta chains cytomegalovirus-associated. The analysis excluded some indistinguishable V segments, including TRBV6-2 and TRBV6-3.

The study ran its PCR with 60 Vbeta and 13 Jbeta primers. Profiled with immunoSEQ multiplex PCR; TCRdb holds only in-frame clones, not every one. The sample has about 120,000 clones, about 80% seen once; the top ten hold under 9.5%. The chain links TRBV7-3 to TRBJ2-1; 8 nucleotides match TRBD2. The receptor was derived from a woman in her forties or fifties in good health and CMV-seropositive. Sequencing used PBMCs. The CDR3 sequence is CASSPRVAGSYNEQFF. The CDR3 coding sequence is TGTGCCAGCAGCCCACGGGTAGCGGGATCCTACAATGAGCAGTTCTTC.